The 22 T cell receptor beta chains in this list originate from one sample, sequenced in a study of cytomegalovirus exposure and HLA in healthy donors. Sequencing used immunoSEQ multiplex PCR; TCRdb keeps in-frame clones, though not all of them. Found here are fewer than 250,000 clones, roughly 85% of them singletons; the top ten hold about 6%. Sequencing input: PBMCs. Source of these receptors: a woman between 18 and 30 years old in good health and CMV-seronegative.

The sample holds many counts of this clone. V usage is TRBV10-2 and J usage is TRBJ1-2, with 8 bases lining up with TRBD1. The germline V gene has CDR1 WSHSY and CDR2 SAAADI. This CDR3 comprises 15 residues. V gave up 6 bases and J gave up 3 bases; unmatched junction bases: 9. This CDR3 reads CASSLNRGEDYGYTF. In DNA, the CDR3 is TGCGCCAGCAGCCTTAACAGGGGGGAGGACTATGGCTACACCTTC.

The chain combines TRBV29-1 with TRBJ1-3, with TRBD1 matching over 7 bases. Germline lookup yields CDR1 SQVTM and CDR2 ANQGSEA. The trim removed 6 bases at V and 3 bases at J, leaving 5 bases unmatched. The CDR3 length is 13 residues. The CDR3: CSVGTELGNTIYF. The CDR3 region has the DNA TGCAGCGTAGGGACAGAGCTTGGAAACACCATATATTTT.

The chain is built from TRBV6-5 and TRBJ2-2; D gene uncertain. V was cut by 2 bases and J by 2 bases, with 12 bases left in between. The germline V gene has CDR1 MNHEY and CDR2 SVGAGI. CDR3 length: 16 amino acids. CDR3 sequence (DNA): TGTGCCAGCAGTTACACGGCACCCTCCAACACCGGGGAGCTGTTTTTT. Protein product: CASSYTAPSNTGELFF.

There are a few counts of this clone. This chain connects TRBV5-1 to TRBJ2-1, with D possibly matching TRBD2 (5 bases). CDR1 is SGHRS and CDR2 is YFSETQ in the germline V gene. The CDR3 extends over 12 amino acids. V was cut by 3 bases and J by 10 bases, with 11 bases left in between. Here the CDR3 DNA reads TGCGCCAGCAGCTCTCCCGGGATGGAGCAGTTCTTC. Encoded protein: CASSSPGMEQFF.

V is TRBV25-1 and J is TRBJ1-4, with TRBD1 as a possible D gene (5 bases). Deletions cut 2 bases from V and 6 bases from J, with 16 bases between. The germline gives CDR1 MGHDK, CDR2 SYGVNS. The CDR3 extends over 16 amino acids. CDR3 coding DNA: TGTGCCAGCAGTGAAGCCCGACAGCTAGTTCATGAAAAACTGTTTTTT. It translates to CASSEARQLVHEKLFF.

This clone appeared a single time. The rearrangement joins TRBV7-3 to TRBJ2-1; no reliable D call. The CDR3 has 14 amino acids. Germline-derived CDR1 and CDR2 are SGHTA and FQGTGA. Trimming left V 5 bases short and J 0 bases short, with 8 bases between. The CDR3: CASSPEYSYNEQFF. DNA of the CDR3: TGTGCCAGCAGCCCCGAATACTCCTACAATGAGCAGTTCTTC.

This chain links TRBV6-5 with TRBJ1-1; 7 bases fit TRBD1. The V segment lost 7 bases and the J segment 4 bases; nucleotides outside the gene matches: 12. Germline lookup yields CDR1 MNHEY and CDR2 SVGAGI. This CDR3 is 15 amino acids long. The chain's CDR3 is CASKGRAGGSTEAFF. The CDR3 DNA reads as TGTGCCAGCAAGGGCCGGGCAGGGGGGAGCACTGAAGCTTTCTTT.

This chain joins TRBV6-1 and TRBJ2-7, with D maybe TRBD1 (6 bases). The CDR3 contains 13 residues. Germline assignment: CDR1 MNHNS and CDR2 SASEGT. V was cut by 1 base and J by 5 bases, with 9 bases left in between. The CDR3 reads CASSEGGRDEQYF. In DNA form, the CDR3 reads TGTGCCAGCAGTGAAGGGGGGCGGGACGAGCAGTACTTC.

The CDR3 DNA is TGTGCCTGGAGCCCGGTGACCGGGGAGCTGTTTTTT. Translated, it gives CAWSPVTGELFF. The V call is TRBV30, the J call TRBJ2-2, with no clear D. Trimming stripped 3 bases from V and 5 bases from J, with 7 bases between. This CDR3 comprises 12 residues. The germline V gene has CDR1 GTSNPN and CDR2 SVGIG (reference sequence).

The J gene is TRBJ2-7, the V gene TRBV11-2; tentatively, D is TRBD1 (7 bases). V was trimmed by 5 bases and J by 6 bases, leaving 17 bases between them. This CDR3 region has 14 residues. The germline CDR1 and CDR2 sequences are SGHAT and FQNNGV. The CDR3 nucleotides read TGTGCCAGCAGCCGAGGAGGGGGCGCAGGCGAGCAGTACTTC. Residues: CASSRGGGAGEQYF.

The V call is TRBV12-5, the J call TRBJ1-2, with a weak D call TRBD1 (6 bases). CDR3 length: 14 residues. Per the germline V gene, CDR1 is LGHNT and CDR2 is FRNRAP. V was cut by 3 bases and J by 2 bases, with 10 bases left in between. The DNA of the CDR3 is TGTGCTAGTGGTTTTCAGGGGAGGAACTATGGCTACACCTTC. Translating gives CASGFQGRNYGYTF.

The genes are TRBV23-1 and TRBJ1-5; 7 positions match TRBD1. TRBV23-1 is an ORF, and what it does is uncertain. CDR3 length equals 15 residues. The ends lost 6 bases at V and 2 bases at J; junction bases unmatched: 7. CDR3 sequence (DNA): TGCGCCAGCAGCCCAAACAGGGGCTGCAATCAGCCCCAGCATTTT. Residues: CASSPNRGCNQPQHF.

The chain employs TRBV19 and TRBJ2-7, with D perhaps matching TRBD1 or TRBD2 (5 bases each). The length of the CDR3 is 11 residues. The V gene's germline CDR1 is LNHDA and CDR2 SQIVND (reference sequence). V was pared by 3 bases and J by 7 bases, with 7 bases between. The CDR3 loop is CASSIGAEQYF. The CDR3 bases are TGTGCCAGTAGTATCGGGGCGGAGCAGTACTTC. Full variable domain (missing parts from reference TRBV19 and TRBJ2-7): DGGITQSPKYLFRKEGQNVTLSCEQNLNHDAMYWYRQDPGQGLRLIYYSQIVNDFQKGDIAEGYSVSREKKESFPLTVTSAQKNPTAFYLCASSIGAEQYFGPGTRLTVT.

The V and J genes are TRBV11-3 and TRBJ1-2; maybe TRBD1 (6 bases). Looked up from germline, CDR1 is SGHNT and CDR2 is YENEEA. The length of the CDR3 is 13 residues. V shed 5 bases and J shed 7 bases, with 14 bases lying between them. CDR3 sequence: CASSQGSGAGYTF. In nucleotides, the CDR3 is TGTGCCAGCAGCCAGGGGTCAGGGGCTGGCTACACCTTC.

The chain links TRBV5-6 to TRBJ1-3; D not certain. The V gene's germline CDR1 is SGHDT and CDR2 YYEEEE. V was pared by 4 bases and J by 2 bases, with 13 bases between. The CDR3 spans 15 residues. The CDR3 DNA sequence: TGTGCCAGCAGCCCCGCTCCGAGTCCTGGAAACACCATATATTTT. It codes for CASSPAPSPGNTIYF.

The CDR3 coding sequence is TGTGCCAGCAGTGAGTTGCTAGCGGGGCCCGGGGAGACCCAGTACTTC. Its protein is CASSELLAGPGETQYF. This chain links TRBV2 with TRBJ2-5, with 9 bases lining up with TRBD2. The CDR3 has 16 amino acids. The trim removed 3 bases at V and 5 bases at J, leaving 10 bases unmatched. The germline CDR1 and CDR2 sequences are SNHLY and FYNNEI.

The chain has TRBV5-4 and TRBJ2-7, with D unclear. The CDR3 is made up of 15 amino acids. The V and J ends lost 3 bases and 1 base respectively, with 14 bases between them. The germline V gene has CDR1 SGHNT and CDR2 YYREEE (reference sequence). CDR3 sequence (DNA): TGTGCCAGCAGCTCGAAGGACGGTAGTTCCTACGAGCAGTACTTC. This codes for CASSSKDGSSYEQYF.

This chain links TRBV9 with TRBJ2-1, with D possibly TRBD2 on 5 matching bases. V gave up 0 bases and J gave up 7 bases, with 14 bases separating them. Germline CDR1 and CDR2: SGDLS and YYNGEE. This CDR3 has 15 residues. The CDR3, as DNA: TGTGCCAGCAGCGTAGAAGTCCTAGCTTTAAATGAGCAGTTCTTC. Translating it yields CASSVEVLALNEQFF. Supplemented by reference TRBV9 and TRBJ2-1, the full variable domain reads DSGVTQTPKHLITATGQRVTLRCSPRSGDLSVYWYQQSLDQGLQFLIQYYNGEERAKGNILERFSAQQFPDLHSELNLSSLELGDSALYFCASSVEVLALNEQFFGPGTRLTVL.

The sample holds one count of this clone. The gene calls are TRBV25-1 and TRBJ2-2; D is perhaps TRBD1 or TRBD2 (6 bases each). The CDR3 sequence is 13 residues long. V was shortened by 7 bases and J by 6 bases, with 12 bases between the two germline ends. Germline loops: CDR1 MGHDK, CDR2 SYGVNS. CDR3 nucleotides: TGTGCCAGCACTAAGAGGGGGGCCGGGGAGCTGTTTTTT. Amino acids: CASTKRGAGELFF.

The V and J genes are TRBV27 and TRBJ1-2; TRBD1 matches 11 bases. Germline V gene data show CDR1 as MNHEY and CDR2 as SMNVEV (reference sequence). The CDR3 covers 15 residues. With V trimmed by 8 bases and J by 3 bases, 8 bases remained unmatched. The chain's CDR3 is CASRPGTGGYYGYTF. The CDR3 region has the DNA TGTGCCAGCCGGCCAGGGACAGGGGGGTACTATGGCTACACCTTC.

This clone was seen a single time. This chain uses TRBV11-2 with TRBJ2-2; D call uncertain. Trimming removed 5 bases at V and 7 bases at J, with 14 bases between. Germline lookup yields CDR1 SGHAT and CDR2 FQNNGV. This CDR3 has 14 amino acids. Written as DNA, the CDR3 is TGTGCCAGCAGCCCCGTGACGGCCGGCGGGGAGCTGTTTTTT. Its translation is CASSPVTAGGELFF.

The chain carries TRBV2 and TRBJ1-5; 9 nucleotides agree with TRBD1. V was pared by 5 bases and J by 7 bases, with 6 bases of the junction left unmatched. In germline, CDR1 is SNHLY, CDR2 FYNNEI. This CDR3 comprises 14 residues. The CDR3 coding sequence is TGTGCCAGCAGTAAACAGGGGGCGGGGCAGCCCCAGCATTTT. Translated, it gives CASSKQGAGQPQHF.